This T cell receptor beta chain was captured by sequencing in a study of blood T cell repertoires in COVID-19. Background on the study: Both acute and convalescent COVID-19 samples were obtained from the United States, Italy and Spain. T cells, B-cell-depleted T cells, or PBMCs supplied cDNA or gDNA.

The ends lost 2 bases at V and 7 bases at J; junction bases unmatched: 6. Germline-derived CDR1 and CDR2 are MNHEY and SMNVEV (reference sequence). The CDR3 is 16 amino acids. In the original processing: For nucleated cells, counts were estimated from reference gene primer amplification. Repertoires were generated with immunoSEQ multiplex PCR, while TCRdb's copy carries only in-frame clones and drops some. D and trimming were read from the DNA, whereas the V and J calls and clone size are those reported in that table. The profile shows about 520,000 clones, approximately 83% of them singletons. This rearrangement joins TRBV27 to TRBJ1-4, with 11 bases identical to TRBD1. This clonotype was sampled from a human donor in a cohort sampled during active COVID-19. The specimen was peripheral blood. CDR3 sequence reads: CASSLNPGTGGEKLFF. CDR3 DNA sequence: TGTGCCAGCAGTTTAAATCCCGGGACAGGGGGTGAAAAACTGTTTTTT.